The clone carrying this TCR beta chain was seen many times. The ends were cut back, 5 bases at V and 2 bases at J, with 16 bases in the middle. The CDR3 contains 16 residues. Together with thyroid ultrasound, orbital computed tomography, serum thyroxine and TRAb, clinical symptoms were used for diagnoses. Ahead of any ophthalmopathy symptoms, the blood sample was obtained at the first diagnosis of hyperthyroidism. These data belong to a study of T cells in Graves' hyperthyroidism and ophthalmopathy. Amplified TCR beta CDR3 regions came from RNA transcripts. The HTBI primer set served for first-round RT-PCR of the TCR CDR3. TCRdb redid the calling of the multiplex PCR reads with MiXCR, one entry per CDR3 protein. Of about 290,000 distinct CDR3 sequences listed, less than 15% are singletons.

The TCR comes from a woman aged 25 to 39 with Graves' hyperthyroidism that later progressed to Graves' ophthalmopathy. Sequenced material: blood. The chain combines TRBV12-3 or TRBV12-4 with TRBJ1-5; D gene ambiguous. The CDR3, as DNA: TGTGCCAGCAGTCCCCCCGACGGTGGTGGCAATCAGCCCCAGCATTTT. It yields the protein CASSPPDGGGNQPQHF.